These 9 T cell receptor beta chains originate from one sample sequenced in a study of OX40 agonist ivuxolimab in advanced cancers. Receptors were amplified or captured by the immunoSEQ multiplex PCR assay. TCRdb carries this immuneACCESS record with in-frame sequences only. Its versions omit some clonotypes, under half of them owing to an unresolved V gene in the studies checked, with the rest unexplained. In this sample the table shows some 35,000 clones, about three quarters of which occur a single time. In total, the top ten clones hold about an eighth of the sample. Sequences were derived from CD4+ or CD8+ T cells sorted from blood, sampled in a trial of the OX40 agonist ivuxolimab. The receptors shown here come from an adult with an advanced solid tumor such as melanoma, head and neck, liver or kidney cancer.

This clone was detected a few times. The CDR3 sequence is CASSESTDGYGYTF. DNA for the CDR3: TGCGCCAGCAGTGAGTCGACCGACGGGTATGGCTACACCTTC. This rearrangement joins TRBV10-1 to TRBJ1-2; D gene unclear. CDR1 and CDR2 from the germline V gene are WNHNN and SYGVQD (reference sequence). This CDR3 is built from 14 residues. V was shortened by 0 bases and J by 5 bases, with 10 bases between the two germline ends.

This chain connects TRBV10-2 to TRBJ2-4; weak D call: TRBD1 (5 bases). V was cut by 5 bases and J by 0 bases, with 11 bases left in between. CDR1 is WSHSY and CDR2 is SAAADI in the germline V gene. The CDR3 is made up of 15 amino acids. The CDR3, as DNA: TGCGCCAGCAGTACAGGTTTTATAGCCAAAAACATTCAGTACTTC. Protein sequence: CASSTGFIAKNIQYF.

The chain links TRBV14 to TRBJ2-3, with a tentative D call TRBD2 (6 bases). The CDR3 runs 13 residues. Germline values: CDR1 SGHDN, CDR2 FVKESK. V was pared by 0 bases and J by 8 bases, with 9 bases between. CDR3 DNA sequence: TGTGCCAGCAGCCAAGACCCGGGACTTACGCAGTATTTT. It encodes CASSQDPGLTQYF.

The rearrangement links TRBV10-2 to TRBJ2-2; D is perhaps TRBD1 or TRBD2 (6 bases each). This CDR3 has 13 residues. Trimming stripped 6 bases from V and 5 bases from J, with 10 bases between. CDR1 and CDR2 (germline): WSHSY, SAAADI. The chain's CDR3 is CASRVGGTGELFF. In DNA form, the CDR3 reads TGCGCCAGCAGGGTAGGGGGGACCGGGGAGCTGTTTTTT.

The chain combines TRBV7-8 with TRBJ2-5; possible D gene TRBD2, 5 bases. The CDR3 is made up of 15 amino acids. Germline CDR1 reads SGHVS; CDR2 reads FQNEAQ. V lost 0 bases, J lost 4 bases, and 12 bases lay in between. The CDR3 loop reads CASSLAEVGGETQYF. The DNA for the CDR3 is TGTGCCAGCAGCTTAGCGGAGGTAGGAGGAGAGACCCAGTACTTC.

The chain uses TRBV28 and TRBJ2-2, with D possibly matching TRBD2 (6 bases). From germline, CDR1 is MDHEN and CDR2 SYDVKM. The CDR3 consists of 18 residues. V lost 3 bases and J 1 base, leaving 18 bases between the germline ends. This chain's CDR3 is CASSFLGGVAGNTGELFF. CDR3 nucleotides: TGTGCCAGCAGTTTTTTAGGCGGGGTCGCGGGGAACACCGGGGAGCTGTTTTTT.

The chain couples TRBV9 to TRBJ2-3, with 8 bases fitting TRBD2. V dropped 1 base and J dropped 3; count of bases not matched to a gene: 4. This CDR3 spans 15 amino acids. The germline gives CDR1 SGDLS, CDR2 YYNGEE. The CDR3 DNA reads TGTGCCAGCAGCGTACGGGGCGGGAGGACAGATACGCAGTATTTT. Its protein is CASSVRGGRTDTQYF. The full variable domain, completed using reference TRBV9 and TRBJ2-3, is DSGVTQTPKHLITATGQRVTLRCSPRSGDLSVYWYQQSLDQGLQFLIQYYNGEERAKGNILERFSAQQFPDLHSELNLSSLELGDSALYFCASSVRGGRTDTQYFGPGTRLTVL.

The rearrangement joins TRBV5-4 to TRBJ2-1; TRBD1 aligns across 7 bases. The V gene end was trimmed by 4 bases and the J gene end by 0 bases; junction bases not matched to a gene: 4. The CDR3 runs to 15 residues. Germline V gene data show CDR1 as SGHNT and CDR2 as YYREEE (reference sequence). The CDR3 region has the DNA TGTGCCAGCAGCCGGGACAGTTCCTCCTACAATGAGCAGTTCTTC. Its protein product is CASSRDSSSYNEQFF. Complete variable domain (other parts from reference TRBV5-4 and TRBJ2-1): ETGVTQSPTHLIKTRGQQVTLRCSSQSGHNTVSWYQQALGQGPQFIFQYYREEENGRGNFPPRFSGLQFPNYSSELNVNALELDDSALYLCASSRDSSSYNEQFFGPGTRLTVL.

V gene TRBV2 combines with J gene TRBJ1-4, with D unclear. The germline V gene has CDR1 SNHLY and CDR2 FYNNEI. The germline V and J ends were trimmed by 3 bases and 4 bases, with 12 bases remaining between them. The CDR3 extends over 15 amino acids. DNA for the CDR3: TGTGCCAGCAGTGAGTTTCCGGGAATTAATGAAAAACTGTTTTTT. This encodes CASSEFPGINEKLFF.